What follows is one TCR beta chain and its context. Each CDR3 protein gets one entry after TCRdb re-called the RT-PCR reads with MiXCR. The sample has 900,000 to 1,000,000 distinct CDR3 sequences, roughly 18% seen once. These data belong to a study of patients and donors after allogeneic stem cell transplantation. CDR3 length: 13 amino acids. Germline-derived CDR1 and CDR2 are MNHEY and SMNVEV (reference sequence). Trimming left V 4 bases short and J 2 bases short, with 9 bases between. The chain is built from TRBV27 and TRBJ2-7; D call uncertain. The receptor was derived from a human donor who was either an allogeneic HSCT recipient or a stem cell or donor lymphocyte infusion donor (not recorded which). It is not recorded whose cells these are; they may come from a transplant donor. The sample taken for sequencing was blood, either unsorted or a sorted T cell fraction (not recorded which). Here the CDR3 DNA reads TGTGCCAGCAGTTCCACTACCCCCTACGAGCAGTACTTC. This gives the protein CASSSTTPYEQYF.